The source of this T cell receptor (beta chain) is a study of blood T cell repertoires in COVID-19. Original analysis: Using reference gene primer amplification, nucleated cell counts were estimated. Repertoires were generated with immunoSEQ multiplex PCR, while TCRdb's copy carries only in-frame clones and drops some. Clonal size and the V and J genes are those of that table, whereas D and trimming came from the DNA. The table shows 85,000 to 100,000 clones, with just over 90% occurring only once. The TCR comes from a man in his fifties or sixties with acute or convalescent COVID-19. The sequenced sample was peripheral blood.

CDR3 nucleotides: TGTGCCAGCAGTCGCCGGGGACAGTTTAACTATGGCTACACCTTC. It is translated as CASSRRGQFNYGYTF. The V gene is TRBV3-1 (or the pseudogene TRBV3-2), the J gene TRBJ1-2; 7 bases are shared with TRBD1. The CDR3 is 15 amino acids. Per germline, CDR1 LGHDT and CDR2 YNNKEL (reference sequence). The V gene end was trimmed by 6 bases and the J gene end by 1 base; junction bases not matched to a gene: 8.